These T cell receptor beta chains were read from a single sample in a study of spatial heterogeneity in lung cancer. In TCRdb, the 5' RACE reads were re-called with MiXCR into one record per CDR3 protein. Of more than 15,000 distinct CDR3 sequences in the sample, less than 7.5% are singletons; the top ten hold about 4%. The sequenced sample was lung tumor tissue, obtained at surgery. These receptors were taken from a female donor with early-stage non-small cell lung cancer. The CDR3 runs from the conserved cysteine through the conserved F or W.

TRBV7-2,CASSLALVQPQHF
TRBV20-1,CSARPGQGKETQYF
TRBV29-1,CSAGGSTGELFF
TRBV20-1,CSASNLVGELFF
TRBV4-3,CASSQDALAGWGYGEQFF
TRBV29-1,CSVAPQGETQYF
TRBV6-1,CASRWTGESDTQYF
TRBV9,CASGTSGRGGDTQYF
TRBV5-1,CASSWGTGGYTDTQYF
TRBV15,CATSKAETQYF
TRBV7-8,CASSSTGAEGNTIYF
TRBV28,CAIGRDRKFF
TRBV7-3,CASSLGTSGRNEQFF
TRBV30,CAWSPGDRDSREQYF
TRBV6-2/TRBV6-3,CASSRTGRQPQHF
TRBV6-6,CASSQDVEQFF
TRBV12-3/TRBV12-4,CASSPKFDARDTQYF
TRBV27,CASSALDISYNEQFF
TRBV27,CASFPGAGGSNTEAFF
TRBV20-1,CSARERATGANVLTF
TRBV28,CASRDPDQPQHF
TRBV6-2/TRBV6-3,CASNPLPGTSGQRQFF
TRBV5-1,CASSLGSGRAVETQYF
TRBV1,CTSKRWTSGSSNEQFF
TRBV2,CASSWTSDEQFF
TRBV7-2,CASSLRQGENIQYF
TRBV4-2,CASSQDHRGSEAFF
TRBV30,CACYRTQETQYF
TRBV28,CASSPPLFPNTGELFF
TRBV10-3,CAISGTGYGYTF
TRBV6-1,CASSRRVQGGNQPQHF
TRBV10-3,CAIRWDHNSPLHF
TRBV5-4,CASIHPGSLSGNAIYF
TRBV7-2,CASSPARDRITDTQYF
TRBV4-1,CASSGGQGARQAFF
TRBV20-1,CSASHGGGYEQFF
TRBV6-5,CASSKTATGEAFF
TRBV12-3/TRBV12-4,CASSFSRADEQYF
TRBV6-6,CASSYQGQGTDTQYF
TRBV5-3,CARSSSPRERDLMGNEQFF
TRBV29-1,CSVISGSADTQYF
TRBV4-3,CASSQDPGRVDEQFF
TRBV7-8,CASSLEIQRGNQPQHF
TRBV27,CASRTGGSGTNEKLFF
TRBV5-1,CASSLQPTGSNSPLHF
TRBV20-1,CSARVPRREGRRDEQYF
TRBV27,CASRTGDSSGANVLTF
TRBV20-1,CSARGGGPNEKLFF
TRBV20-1,CSAGPGGQGFYEQYF
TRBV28,CASRKRQGWSPLHF
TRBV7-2,CASSLSRETQYF
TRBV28,CASSTGLAPDTQYF
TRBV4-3,CASSRQVRNTEAFF
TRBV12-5,CASARREGEDTQYF